The 25 T cell receptor beta chains below all came from one sample that was sequenced in a study of memory CD4+ T cells and cytomegalovirus serostatus. Single viable CD3+CD4+CD8-CD45RO+ cells were sorted as the memory CD4+ T cells. Using immunoSEQ multiplex PCR, the repertoire was profiled, and TCRdb retains in-frame clones only, with some absent. The sample lists about 75,000 clones; about 78% were seen once. Input material: memory CD4+ T cells from blood. The source is an adult in good health and CMV-seropositive.

The chain is built from TRBV11-3 and TRBJ2-2; 10 bases are a match to TRBD2. This CDR3 region has 17 residues. V lost 5 bases to trimming and J lost 0 bases; unmatched junction nucleotides: 6. The germline V gene encodes CDR1 SGHNT and CDR2 YENEEA. This chain's CDR3 is CASSPGLAVTNTGELFF. In DNA, the CDR3 is TGTGCCAGCAGCCCCGGACTAGCGGTTACGAACACCGGGGAGCTGTTTTTT.

The chain is built from TRBV27 and TRBJ1-4; D is unresolved. From germline, CDR1 is MNHEY and CDR2 SMNVEV (reference sequence). V lost 6 bases, J lost 8 bases, and 16 bases lay in between. The CDR3 consists of 14 residues. In DNA, the CDR3 is TGTGCCAGCAGGCTACAAGGATCCCAGGAAAAACTGTTTTTT. Protein sequence: CASRLQGSQEKLFF.

V is TRBV6-5 and J is TRBJ1-4; possible D gene TRBD1, 5 bases. Between the trimmed V and J ends, which lost 0 bases and 8 bases, there was a span of 13 bases. The germline CDR1 and CDR2 sequences are MNHEY and SVGAGI. The CDR3 is 15 amino acids. CDR3 sequence: CASSYSFTGREKLFF. The CDR3 bases are TGTGCCAGCAGTTACTCGTTCACAGGCAGGGAAAAACTGTTTTTT.

This rearrangement joins TRBV10-2 to TRBJ2-2; D remains unclear. The CDR3 spans 12 residues. The germline V gene encodes CDR1 WSHSY and CDR2 SAAADI. The V end lost 9 bases, the J end lost 0 bases, and 5 bases lay between the germline ends. CDR3 amino acids: CASTPNTGELFF. As DNA, the CDR3 is TGCGCCAGTACACCGAACACCGGGGAGCTGTTTTTT.

This clone was detected a few times. This rearrangement joins TRBV7-9 to TRBJ2-1; TRBD2 matches 9 bases. CDR3 size: 15 residues. The germline V gene has CDR1 SEHNR and CDR2 FQNEAQ (reference sequence). The trim removed 5 bases at V and 9 bases at J, leaving 11 bases unmatched. CDR3 bases: TGTGCCAGCAGCCTAGGGACTAGCTATCCAGGTGAGCAGTTCTTC. Its translation: CASSLGTSYPGEQFF.

The rearrangement joins TRBV29-1 to TRBJ1-1; a weak D match, TRBD1 (6 bases). Trimming pared 7 bases from V and 4 bases from J, leaving 13 bases between. Germline values: CDR1 SQVTM, CDR2 ANQGSEA. This CDR3 region has 12 residues. As DNA, the CDR3 is TGCAGCGCCTTCCGGGACACCACTGAAGCTTTCTTT. Its protein product is CSAFRDTTEAFF.

This chain uses TRBV7-6 with TRBJ2-5; 13 bases align to TRBD2. This CDR3 has 16 residues. Germline loops: CDR1 SGHVS, CDR2 FNYEAQ. The trim removed 4 bases at V and 4 bases at J, leaving 6 bases unmatched. Written as DNA, the CDR3 is TGTGCCAGCAGCTCCGGACTAGCGGGGGAGGGAGAGACCCAGTACTTC. As protein: CASSSGLAGEGETQYF.

The chain is built from TRBV18 and TRBJ1-2, with 8 positions matching TRBD1. The germline V gene encodes CDR1 KGHSH and CDR2 LQKENI. The CDR3 consists of 15 residues. Trimming at V came to 6 bases and at J to 8 bases, leaving 14 bases not matched to a gene. DNA for the CDR3: TGTGCCAGCTCCCCCTCCGGGGACAGGCCCCTCGGCTACACCTTC. Translation gives CASSPSGDRPLGYTF.

The chain couples TRBV5-4 to TRBJ2-1, with D tentatively TRBD2 (6 bases). Trimming left V 4 bases short and J 3 bases short, with 17 bases between. Germline CDR1 and CDR2: SGHNT and YYREEE (reference sequence). This CDR3 has 16 residues. CDR3 in amino acids: CASSPLGGGDYNEQFF. CDR3 nucleotide sequence: TGTGCCAGCAGCCCCCTAGGTGGCGGGGACTACAATGAGCAGTTCTTC.

This clone was found once. The J gene is TRBJ2-1, the V gene TRBV28; the match to TRBD2 covers 10 bases. J lost 5 bases, V lost 5 bases, and 6 bases had no gene match. CDR1 and CDR2 from the germline V gene are MDHEN and SYDVKM. The CDR3 is made up of 15 amino acids. CDR3 amino acids: CASSPWTSGDNEQFF. CDR3 bases: TGTGCCAGCAGTCCCTGGACTAGCGGCGACAATGAGCAGTTCTTC.

V gene TRBV10-1 combines with J gene TRBJ2-1; TRBD2 matches at 10 bases. Per the germline V gene, CDR1 is WNHNN and CDR2 is SYGVQD (reference sequence). Trimming at V came to 3 bases and at J to 2 bases, leaving 4 bases not matched to a gene. The CDR3 length is 16 residues. The CDR3 nucleotides are TGCGCCAGCAGTGAAAAGCGGGGGGGGACCTACAATGAGCAGTTCTTC. Translation gives CASSEKRGGTYNEQFF.

The chain recombines TRBV5-8 with TRBJ2-4; either TRBD1 or TRBD2 may supply D (6 bases each). The ends were cut back, 4 bases at V and 8 bases at J, with 19 bases in the middle. The CDR3 spans 15 residues. The germline CDR1 and CDR2 sequences are SGHTS and YDEGEE. CDR3 sequence reads: CASSPGWDTGDIQYF. In nucleotides, the CDR3 is TGTGCCAGCAGCCCGGGATGGGACACGGGGGACATTCAGTACTTC.

This chain joins TRBV19 and TRBJ1-5; 7 bases are shared with TRBD1. The germline CDR1 and CDR2 sequences are LNHDA and SQIVND (reference sequence). J gave up 2 bases and V 6 bases, and 13 bases lay outside the gene matches. This CDR3 has 17 amino acids. The CDR3 loop reads CASRPRTGDGGNQPQHF. The CDR3 DNA reads as TGTGCCAGTAGACCGCGTACAGGGGACGGGGGCAATCAGCCCCAGCATTTT.

The V gene is TRBV5-4, the J gene TRBJ1-1; TRBD1 is a possible D gene (6 bases). This CDR3 has 13 residues. From germline, CDR1 is SGHNT and CDR2 YYREEE (reference sequence). The V end was cut by 0 bases, the J end by 9 bases, with 12 bases between. The CDR3 sequence is CASSLEAGDKAFF. The CDR3 DNA follows: TGTGCCAGCAGCTTGGAGGCAGGGGATAAAGCTTTCTTT.

The gene calls are TRBV11-1 and TRBJ2-1; 7 nucleotides line up with TRBD1. Germline values: CDR1 SGHAT, CDR2 FQDESV (reference sequence). The CDR3 sequence is 18 residues long. After removal of 5 bases from V and 7 bases from J, the junction contained 20 bases not matched to a gene. The DNA of the CDR3 is TGTGCCAGCAGCGTCGTTCTGACAGGGTCCCCTCGTTCTAATGAGCAGTTCTTC. Residues: CASSVVLTGSPRSNEQFF.

The DNA of the CDR3 is TGCGCCAGCAGCTTCTCCGGCAGGGGGGACACTGAAGCTTTCTTT. It translates to CASSFSGRGDTEAFF. This chain links TRBV5-1 with TRBJ1-1; TRBD1 agrees at 7 bases. The germline CDR1 and CDR2 sequences are SGHRS and YFSETQ. This CDR3 is 15 amino acids long. Unmatched junction bases numbered 7, after V lost 2 bases and J lost 3 bases.

The chain employs TRBV10-3 and TRBJ2-1; possibly TRBD2 for D (7 bases). The CDR3 sequence is 15 residues long. Trimming removed 6 bases at V and 2 bases at J, with 14 bases between. From germline, CDR1 is ENHRY and CDR2 SYGVKD. CDR3 residues: CAIREGGGTYNEQFF. The DNA for the CDR3 is TGTGCCATCAGGGAAGGGGGGGGAACCTACAATGAGCAGTTCTTC.

The rearrangement joins TRBV6-1 to TRBJ2-7; a weak D match, TRBD2 (6 bases). The CDR3 is 13 residues long. CDR1 MNHNS and CDR2 SASEGT come from the germline V gene. V was shortened by 4 bases and J by 3 bases, with 10 bases between the two germline ends. CDR3 nucleotide sequence: TGTGCCAGCAGTGGGCGGGGATACTACGAGCAGTACGTC. Amino acid sequence: CASSGRGYYEQYV.

This chain links TRBV5-1 with TRBJ2-4, with D hard to call. With 3 bases removed from V and 3 bases from J, the gap between germline ends came to 16 bases. CDR1 is SGHRS, CDR2 YFSETQ, per germline. There are 16 residues in the CDR3. The CDR3 bases are TGCGCCAGCAGCTACCAGGTTGGATCGGGCAAAAACATTCAGTACTTC. Protein: CASSYQVGSGKNIQYF.

The chain joins TRBV27 to TRBJ2-1; 7 bases fit TRBD2. Per the germline V gene, CDR1 is MNHEY and CDR2 is SMNVEV (reference sequence). V gave up 6 bases and J gave up 7 bases; unmatched junction bases: 9. This CDR3 is built from 14 residues. This CDR3 is CASRGVLAVNEQFF. The CDR3 nucleotides are TGTGCCAGCAGGGGGGTTCTAGCGGTGAATGAGCAGTTCTTC.

This clone was observed a few times. The chain carries TRBV2 and TRBJ2-2; D is ambiguous. The CDR3 totals 11 residues. V was pared by 3 bases and J by 6 bases, with 2 bases between. Germline V gives CDR1 SNHLY, CDR2 FYNNEI. CDR3 loop: CASSDPGELFF. CDR3 in DNA: TGTGCCAGCAGTGATCCCGGGGAGCTGTTTTTT.

This chain uses TRBV6-6 with TRBJ2-2; D possibly corresponds to TRBD1 (6 bases). This CDR3 is 14 amino acids long. CDR1 and CDR2 from the germline V gene are MNHNY and SVGAGI (reference sequence). V lost 7 bases to trimming and J lost 4 bases, with 13 bases between them. CDR3 sequence (DNA): TGTGCCAGCACCGTACAGGGCACCACCGGGGAGCTGTTTTTT. This translates into CASTVQGTTGELFF.

This clone was counted once. CDR3 amino acids: CATSRIGQSNEKLFF. DNA for the CDR3: TGTGCCACCAGCCGAATCGGACAGAGTAATGAAAAACTGTTTTTT. This chain links TRBV15 with TRBJ1-4; a possible D gene is TRBD1 (6 bases). CDR1 and CDR2 from the germline V gene are LNHNV and YYDKDF (reference sequence). Between the trimmed V and J ends, which lost 5 bases and 4 bases, there was a span of 14 bases. The CDR3 totals 15 residues.

The chain joins TRBV11-3 to TRBJ2-1; 9 positions match TRBD1. CDR3 length: 15 amino acids. Unmatched junction bases numbered 10, after V lost 5 bases and J lost 8 bases. CDR1 is SGHNT, CDR2 YENEEA, per germline. This CDR3 is CASSPRDRDPHEQFF. The CDR3 DNA reads TGTGCCAGCAGCCCCCGGGACAGGGACCCCCATGAGCAGTTCTTC.

This chain connects TRBV4-2 to TRBJ1-5, with 9 bases aligning to TRBD1. Germline V gene data show CDR1 as LGHNA and CDR2 as YNFKEQ. The CDR3 has 17 residues. Trimming took 1 base from V and 6 from J; bases not matched to a gene: 10. The CDR3 loop is CASSQGGGQGSSQPQHF. The CDR3 nucleotides are TGTGCCAGCAGCCAAGGGGGCGGACAGGGGTCGAGTCAGCCCCAGCATTTT.